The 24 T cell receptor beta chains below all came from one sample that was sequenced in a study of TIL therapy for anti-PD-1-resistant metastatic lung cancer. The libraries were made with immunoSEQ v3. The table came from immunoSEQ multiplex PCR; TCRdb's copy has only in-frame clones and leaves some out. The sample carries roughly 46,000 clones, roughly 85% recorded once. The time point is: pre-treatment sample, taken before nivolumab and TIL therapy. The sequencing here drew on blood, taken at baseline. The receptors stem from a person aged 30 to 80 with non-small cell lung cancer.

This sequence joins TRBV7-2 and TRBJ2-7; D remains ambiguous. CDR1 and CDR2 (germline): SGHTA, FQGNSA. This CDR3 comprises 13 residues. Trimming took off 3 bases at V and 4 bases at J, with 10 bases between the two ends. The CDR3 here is CASSFRQRYEQYF. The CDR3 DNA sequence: TGTGCCAGCAGCTTTAGGCAGAGATACGAGCAGTACTTC.

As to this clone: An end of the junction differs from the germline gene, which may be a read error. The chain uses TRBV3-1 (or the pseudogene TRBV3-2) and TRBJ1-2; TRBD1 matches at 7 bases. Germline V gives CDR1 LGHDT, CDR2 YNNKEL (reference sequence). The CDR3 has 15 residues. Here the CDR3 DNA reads TGTGCCAGCAGCCTCGTAATGGGAGGGGGCTATAGCTACACCTTC. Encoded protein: CASSLVMGGGYSYTF.

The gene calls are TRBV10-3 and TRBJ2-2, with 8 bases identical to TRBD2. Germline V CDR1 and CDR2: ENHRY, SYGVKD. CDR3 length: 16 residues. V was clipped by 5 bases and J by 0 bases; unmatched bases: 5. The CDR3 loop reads CAISSGRAPNTGELFF. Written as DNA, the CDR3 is TGTGCCATCAGTTCCGGGAGGGCCCCGAACACCGGGGAGCTGTTTTTT.

DNA for the CDR3: TGTGCCAGCAGCTTAGCGGGGACAGGGGGCTACCACGAGCAGTACTTC. This codes for CASSLAGTGGYHEQYF. J is TRBJ2-7 and V is TRBV7-8, with 12 bases fitting TRBD1. The CDR3 is 16 amino acids. Germline CDR1 reads SGHVS; CDR2 reads FQNEAQ. V lost 0 bases to trimming and J lost 5 bases; unmatched junction nucleotides: 5. The full variable domain, rest sourced from reference TRBV7-8 and TRBJ2-7, is GAGVSQSPRYKVAKRGQDVALRCDPISGHVSLFWYQQALGQGPEFLTYFQNEAQLDKSGLPSDRFFAERPEGSVSTLKIQRTQQEDSAVYLCASSLAGTGGYHEQYFGPGTRLTVT.

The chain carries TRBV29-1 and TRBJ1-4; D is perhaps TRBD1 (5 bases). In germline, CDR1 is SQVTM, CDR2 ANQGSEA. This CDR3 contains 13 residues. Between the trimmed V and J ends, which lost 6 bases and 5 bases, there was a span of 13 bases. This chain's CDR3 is CSVDRDGNEKLFF. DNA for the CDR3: TGCAGCGTGGACCGGGACGGAAATGAAAAACTGTTTTTT.

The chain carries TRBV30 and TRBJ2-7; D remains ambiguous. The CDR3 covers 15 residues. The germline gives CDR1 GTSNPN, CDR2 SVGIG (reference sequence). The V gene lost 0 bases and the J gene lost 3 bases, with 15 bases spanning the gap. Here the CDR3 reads CAWSVPRRAYYEQYF. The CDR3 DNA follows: TGTGCCTGGAGTGTACCCCGACGGGCATACTACGAGCAGTACTTC.

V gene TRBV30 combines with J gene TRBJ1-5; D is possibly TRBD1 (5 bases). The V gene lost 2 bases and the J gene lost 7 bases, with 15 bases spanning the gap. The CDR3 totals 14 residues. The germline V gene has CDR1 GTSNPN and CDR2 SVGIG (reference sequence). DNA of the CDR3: TGTGCCTGGAGTCCGGGACCGGTGGCCCAGCCCCAGCATTTT. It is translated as CAWSPGPVAQPQHF. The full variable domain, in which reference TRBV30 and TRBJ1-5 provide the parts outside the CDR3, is SQTIHQWPATLVQPVGSPLSLECTVEGTSNPNLYWYRQAAGRGLQLLFYSVGIGQISSEVPQNLSASRPQDRQFILSSKKLLLSDSGFYLCAWSPGPVAQPQHFGDGTRLSIL.

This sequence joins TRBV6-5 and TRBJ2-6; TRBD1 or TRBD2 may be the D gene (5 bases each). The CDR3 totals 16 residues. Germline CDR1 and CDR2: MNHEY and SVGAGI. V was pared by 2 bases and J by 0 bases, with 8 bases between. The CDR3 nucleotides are TGTGCCAGCAGTTACGACGGGGCCTCTGGGGCCAACGTCCTGACTTTC. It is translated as CASSYDGASGANVLTF.

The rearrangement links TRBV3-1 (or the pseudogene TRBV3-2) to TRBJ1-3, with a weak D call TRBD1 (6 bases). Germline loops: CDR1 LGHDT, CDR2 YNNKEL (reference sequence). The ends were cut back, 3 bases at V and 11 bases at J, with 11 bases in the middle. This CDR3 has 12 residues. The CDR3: CASSHGEGAIYF. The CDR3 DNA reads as TGTGCCAGCAGCCACGGGGAGGGGGCCATATATTTT.

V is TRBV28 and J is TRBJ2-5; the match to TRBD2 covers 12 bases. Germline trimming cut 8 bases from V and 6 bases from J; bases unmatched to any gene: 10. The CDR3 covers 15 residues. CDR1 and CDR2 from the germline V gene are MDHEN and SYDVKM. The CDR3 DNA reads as TGTGCCAGCCTAAATACAGGACTAGCGGGGCAGACCCAGTACTTC. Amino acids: CASLNTGLAGQTQYF.

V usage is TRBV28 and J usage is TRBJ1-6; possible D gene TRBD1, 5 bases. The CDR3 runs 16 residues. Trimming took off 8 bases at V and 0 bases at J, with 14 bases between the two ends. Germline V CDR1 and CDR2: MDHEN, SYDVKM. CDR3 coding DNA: TGTGCCAGCCATTCCCGAGGGGCCTCCTATAATTCACCCCTCCACTTT. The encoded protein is CASHSRGASYNSPLHF. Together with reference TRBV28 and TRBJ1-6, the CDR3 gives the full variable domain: DVKVTQSSRYLVKRTGEKVFLECVQDMDHENMFWYRQDPGLGLRLIYFSYDVKMKEKGDIPEGYSVSREKKERFSLILESASTNQTSMYLCASHSRGASYNSPLHFGNGTRLTVT.

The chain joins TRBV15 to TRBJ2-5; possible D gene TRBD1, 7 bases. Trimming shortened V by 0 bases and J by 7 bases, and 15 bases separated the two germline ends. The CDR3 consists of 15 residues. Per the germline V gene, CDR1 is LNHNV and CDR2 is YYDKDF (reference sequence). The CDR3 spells CATSREEVQGGTQYF. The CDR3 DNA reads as TGTGCCACCAGCAGAGAGGAGGTTCAGGGGGGGACCCAGTACTTC. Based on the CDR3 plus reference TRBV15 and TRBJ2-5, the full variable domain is DAMVIQNPRYQVTQFGKPVTLSCSQTLNHNVMYWYQQKSSQAPKLLFHYYDKDFNNEADTPDNFQSRRPNTSFCFLDIRSPGLGDTAMYLCATSREEVQGGTQYFGPGTRLLVL.

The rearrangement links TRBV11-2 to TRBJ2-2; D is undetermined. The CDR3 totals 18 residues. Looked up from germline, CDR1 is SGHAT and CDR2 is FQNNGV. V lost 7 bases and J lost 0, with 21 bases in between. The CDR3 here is CASTPRGVAESNTGELFF. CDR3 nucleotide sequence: TGTGCCAGCACCCCCCGTGGGGTAGCAGAATCGAACACCGGGGAGCTGTTTTTT.

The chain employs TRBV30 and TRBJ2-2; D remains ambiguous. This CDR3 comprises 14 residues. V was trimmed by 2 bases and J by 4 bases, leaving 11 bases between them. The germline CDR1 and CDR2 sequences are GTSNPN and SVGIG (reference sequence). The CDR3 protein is CAWSRVGFTGELFF. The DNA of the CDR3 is TGTGCCTGGAGTCGGGTGGGGTTCACCGGGGAGCTGTTTTTT. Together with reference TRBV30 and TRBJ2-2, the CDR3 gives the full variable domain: SQTIHQWPATLVQPVGSPLSLECTVEGTSNPNLYWYRQAAGRGLQLLFYSVGIGQISSEVPQNLSASRPQDRQFILSSKKLLLSDSGFYLCAWSRVGFTGELFFGEGSRLTVL.

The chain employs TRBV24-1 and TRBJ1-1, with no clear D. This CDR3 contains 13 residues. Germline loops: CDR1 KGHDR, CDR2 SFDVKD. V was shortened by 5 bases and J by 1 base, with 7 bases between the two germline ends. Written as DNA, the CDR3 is TGTGCCACCAGTGTCCGGGGGAACACTGAAGCTTTCTTT. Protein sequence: CATSVRGNTEAFF.

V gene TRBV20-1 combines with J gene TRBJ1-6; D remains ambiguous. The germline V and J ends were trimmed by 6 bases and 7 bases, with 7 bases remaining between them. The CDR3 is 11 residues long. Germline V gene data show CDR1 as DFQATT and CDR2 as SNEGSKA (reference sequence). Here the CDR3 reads CSASRNSPLHF. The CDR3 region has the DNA TGCAGTGCGTCAAGAAATTCACCCCTCCACTTT.

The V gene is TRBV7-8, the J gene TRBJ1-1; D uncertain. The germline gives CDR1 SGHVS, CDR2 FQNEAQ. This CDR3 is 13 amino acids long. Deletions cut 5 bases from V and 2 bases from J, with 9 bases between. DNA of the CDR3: TGTGCCAGCAGCCCAACCCGTAACACTGAAGCTTTCTTT. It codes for CASSPTRNTEAFF.

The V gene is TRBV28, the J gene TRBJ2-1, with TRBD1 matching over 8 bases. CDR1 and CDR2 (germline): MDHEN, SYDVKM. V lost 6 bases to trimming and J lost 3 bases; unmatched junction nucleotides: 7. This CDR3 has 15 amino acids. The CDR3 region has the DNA TGTGCCAGCAGCCCAGGGGGCACTTACTACAATGAGCAGTTCTTC. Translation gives CASSPGGTYYNEQFF. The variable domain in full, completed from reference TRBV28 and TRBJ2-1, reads DVKVTQSSRYLVKRTGEKVFLECVQDMDHENMFWYRQDPGLGLRLIYFSYDVKMKEKGDIPEGYSVSREKKERFSLILESASTNQTSMYLCASSPGGTYYNEQFFGPGTRLTVL.

In nucleotides, the CDR3 is TGTGCCAGCAGTTCCCCCCAACAGGGCTCCTACGAGCAGTACTTC. The encoded protein is CASSSPQQGSYEQYF. V gene TRBV27 combines with J gene TRBJ2-7; D possibly corresponds to TRBD1 (6 bases). The CDR3 totals 15 residues. The germline gives CDR1 MNHEY, CDR2 SMNVEV (reference sequence). Trimming left V 4 bases short and J 0 bases short, with 13 bases between.

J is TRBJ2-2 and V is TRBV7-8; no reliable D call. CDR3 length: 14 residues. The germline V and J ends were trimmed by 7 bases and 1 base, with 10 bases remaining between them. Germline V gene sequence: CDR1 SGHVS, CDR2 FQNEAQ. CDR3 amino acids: CASTPTVNTGELFF. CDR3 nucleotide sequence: TGTGCCAGCACTCCAACCGTGAACACCGGGGAGCTGTTTTTT.

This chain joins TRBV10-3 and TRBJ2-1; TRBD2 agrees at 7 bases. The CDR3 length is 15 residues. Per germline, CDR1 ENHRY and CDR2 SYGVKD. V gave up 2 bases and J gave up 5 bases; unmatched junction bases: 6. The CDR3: CAISEIQRGNNEQFF. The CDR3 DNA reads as TGTGCCATCAGTGAGATCCAGCGGGGAAACAATGAGCAGTTCTTC.

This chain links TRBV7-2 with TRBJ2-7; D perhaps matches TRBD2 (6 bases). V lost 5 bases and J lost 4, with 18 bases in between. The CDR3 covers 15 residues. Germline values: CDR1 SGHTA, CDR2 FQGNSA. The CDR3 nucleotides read TGTGCCAGCAGCCAACTTGGCGGGGCAATTTACGAGCAGTACTTC. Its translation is CASSQLGGAIYEQYF.

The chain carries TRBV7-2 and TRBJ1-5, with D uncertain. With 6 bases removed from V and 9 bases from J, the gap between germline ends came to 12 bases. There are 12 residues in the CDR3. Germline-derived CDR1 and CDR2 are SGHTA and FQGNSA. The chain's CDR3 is CASRDHLGPQHF. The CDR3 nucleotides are TGTGCCAGCAGGGACCATTTGGGGCCCCAGCATTTT.

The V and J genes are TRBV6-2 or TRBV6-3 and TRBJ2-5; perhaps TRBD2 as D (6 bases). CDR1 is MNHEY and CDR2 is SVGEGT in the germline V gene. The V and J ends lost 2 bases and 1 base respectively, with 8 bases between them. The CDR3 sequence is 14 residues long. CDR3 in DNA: TGTGCCAGCAGTTACAGCGGGCCCCAAGAGACCCAGTACTTC. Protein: CASSYSGPQETQYF.